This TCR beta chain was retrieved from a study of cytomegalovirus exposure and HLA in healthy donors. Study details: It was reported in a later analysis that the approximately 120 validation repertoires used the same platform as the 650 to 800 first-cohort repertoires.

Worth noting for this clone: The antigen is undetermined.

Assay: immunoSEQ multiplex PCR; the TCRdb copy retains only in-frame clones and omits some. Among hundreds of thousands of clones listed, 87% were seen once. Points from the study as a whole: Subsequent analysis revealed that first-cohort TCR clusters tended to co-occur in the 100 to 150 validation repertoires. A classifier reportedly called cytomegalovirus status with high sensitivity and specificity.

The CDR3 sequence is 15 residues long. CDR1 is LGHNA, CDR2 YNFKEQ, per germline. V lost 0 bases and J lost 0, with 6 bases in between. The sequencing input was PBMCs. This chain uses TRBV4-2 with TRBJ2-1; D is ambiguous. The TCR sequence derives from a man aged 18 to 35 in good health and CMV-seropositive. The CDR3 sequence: CASSQEAASYNEQFF. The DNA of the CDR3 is TGTGCCAGCAGCCAAGAGGCGGCCTCCTACAATGAGCAGTTCTTC.